The sequence of this T cell receptor (beta chain) was determined in a study of T cell clonality in common variable immunodeficiency. Findings and limits, study-wide: Common variable immunodeficiency TCR beta sequences reportedly had fewer deletions and N-nucleotide insertions. Fewer TCRbeta clones were shared among CVID subjects than controls.

V was clipped by 5 bases and J by 4 bases, with 9 bases between them. This CDR3 has 13 amino acids. CDR1 and CDR2 from the germline V gene are LNHDA and SQIVND (reference sequence). This clone occurred many times. Its antigen is still unknown. The DNA ends 3 residues before the CDR3 does, and the rest of the CDR3 is filled in from the germline J gene. No CVID subject was ill or on immunomodulatory drugs when sampled. Repertoires were generated with immunoSEQ multiplex PCR, while TCRdb's copy carries only in-frame clones and drops some. The sample has approximately 30,000 clones, none seen only once. The gene calls are TRBV19 and TRBJ1-5, with a weak D call TRBD1 (5 bases). The TCR comes from a human donor with common variable immunodeficiency. The specimen sequenced was peripheral blood mononuclear cells. The CDR3 here is CASSEGRNQPQHF. The covered CDR3 bases are TGTGCCAGTAGTGAGGGGAGGAATCAGCCC. The full variable domain, its missing parts supplied by reference TRBV19 and TRBJ1-5, is DGGITQSPKYLFRKEGQNVTLSCEQNLNHDAMYWYRQDPGQGLRLIYYSQIVNDFQKGDIAEGYSVSREKKESFPLTVTSAQKNPTAFYLCASSEGRNQPQHFGDGTRLSIL.